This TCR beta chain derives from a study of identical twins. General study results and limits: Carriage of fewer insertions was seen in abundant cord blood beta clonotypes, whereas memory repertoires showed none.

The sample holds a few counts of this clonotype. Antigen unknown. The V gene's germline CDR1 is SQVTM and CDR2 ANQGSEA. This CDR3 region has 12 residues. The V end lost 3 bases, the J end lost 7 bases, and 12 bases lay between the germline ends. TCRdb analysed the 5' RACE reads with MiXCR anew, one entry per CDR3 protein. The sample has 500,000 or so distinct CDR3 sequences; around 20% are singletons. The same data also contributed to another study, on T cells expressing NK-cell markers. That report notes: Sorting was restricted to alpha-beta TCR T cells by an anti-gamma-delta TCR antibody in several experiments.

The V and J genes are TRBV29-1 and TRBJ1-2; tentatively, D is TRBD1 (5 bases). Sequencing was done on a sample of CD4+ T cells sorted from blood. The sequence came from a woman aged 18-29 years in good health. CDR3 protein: CSVDTAGSGYTF. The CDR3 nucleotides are TGCAGCGTTGACACGGCAGGGTCTGGCTACACCTTC.